Listed here is a single T cell receptor (beta chain). Its antigen remains unknown. These data belong to a study of cytomegalovirus exposure and HLA in healthy donors. Study-level results: Later analysis identified several of the most significant clusters that appeared linked to common viral pathogens. V- and J-gene trimming in TCR beta was tied to a missense DCLRE1C variant by an analysis performed later.

Vbeta (60) and Jbeta (13) primers were used in the PCR. The protocol was immunoSEQ multiplex PCR, while the TCRdb copy is restricted to in-frame clones and leaves out a portion. In the table there are 150,000 to 200,000 clones, approximately 71% of which are singletons. The sample taken for sequencing was PBMCs. The sequence came from a woman between 40 and 55 years old in good health and CMV-seropositive.

CDR3 nucleotide sequence: TGTGCCAGCAGCGTAGACGCACAGGGGTTCGTGACCGGGGAGCTGTTTTTT. This translates into CASSVDAQGFVTGELFF. The J gene is TRBJ2-2, the V gene TRBV9; 7 bases map to TRBD1. CDR3 length: 17 residues. The V gene end was trimmed by 0 bases and the J gene end by 5 bases; junction bases not matched to a gene: 10. In germline, CDR1 is SGDLS, CDR2 YYNGEE. The full variable domain, completed using reference TRBV9 and TRBJ2-2, is DSGVTQTPKHLITATGQRVTLRCSPRSGDLSVYWYQQSLDQGLQFLIQYYNGEERAKGNILERFSAQQFPDLHSELNLSSLELGDSALYFCASSVDAQGFVTGELFFGEGSRLTVL.